These 7 T cell receptor beta chains originate from one sample sequenced in a study of shared clonotypes between healthy human individuals. Some clones are missing from TCRdb's copy, which holds only in-frame ones; the method was immunoSEQ multiplex PCR. In the table there are 2,500,000 or so clones, around nine tenths of which are singletons. The sample comprised naive CD4+ T cells sorted from blood. The subset is: CD45RA+ positively selected. These receptors were obtained from a man aged 18 to 30 in good health.

Details on this clone: Other DNA sequences in the same sample also yield this CDR3. The chain is built from TRBV11-2 and TRBJ2-5; D is unclear. Germline CDR1 reads SGHAT; CDR2 reads FQNNGV. V was pared by 5 bases and J by 4 bases, with 8 bases between. The CDR3 length is 12 residues. The CDR3 nucleotides read TGTGCCAGCAGCCATTTGGGAGAGACCCAGTACTTC. It is translated as CASSHLGETQYF. The full variable domain, completed using reference TRBV11-2 and TRBJ2-5, is EAGVAQSPRYKIIEKRQSVAFWCNPISGHATLYWYQQILGQGPKLLIQFQNNGVVDDSQLPKDRFSAERLKGVDSTLKIQPAKLEDSAVYLCASSHLGETQYFGPGTRLLVL.

The chain has TRBV7-2 and TRBJ2-3; the D is unclear. This CDR3 is built from 14 residues. The V end lost 2 bases, the J end lost 4 bases, and 10 bases lay between the germline ends. Looked up from germline, CDR1 is SGHTA and CDR2 is FQGNSA. The CDR3 loop reads CASSLPDGADTQYF. The CDR3, as DNA: TGTGCCAGCAGCTTACCGGACGGAGCAGATACGCAGTATTTT.

Remarks on this clone: A much more abundant neighbour one base away suggests this may be a read error. The sample has other DNA sequences that encode this CDR3 too. The gene calls are TRBV7-3 and TRBJ1-1; D is unresolved. Germline V CDR1 and CDR2: SGHTA, FQGTGA. Trimming pared 2 bases from V and 1 base from J, leaving 5 bases between. The CDR3 runs 13 residues. The CDR3 reads CASSLHENTEAFF. The DNA for the CDR3 is TGTGCCAGCAGCTTACACGAGAACACTGAAGCTTTCTTT.

This clone was seen a few times. J is TRBJ2-5 and V is TRBV7-8; TRBD1 agrees at 7 bases. This CDR3 contains 15 residues. Germline V gives CDR1 SGHVS, CDR2 FQNEAQ. V lost 1 base to trimming and J lost 5 bases; unmatched junction nucleotides: 7. CDR3 amino acids: CASSLEGAKSETQYF. CDR3 sequence (DNA): TGTGCCAGCAGCTTAGAGGGGGCTAAGAGCGAGACCCAGTACTTC.

V and J are TRBV6-7 and TRBJ2-7, with 10 bases lining up with TRBD1. TRBV6-7 is an open reading frame, and its role is uncertain. V gave up 2 bases and J gave up 4 bases; unmatched junction bases: 5. The CDR3 is made up of 15 amino acids. The CDR3 here is CASSYRDRGLYEQYF. In nucleotides, the CDR3 is TGTGCCAGCAGTTACAGGGACAGGGGCTTGTACGAGCAGTACTTC.

V is TRBV11-3 and J is TRBJ2-3; 8 nucleotides align to TRBD2. This CDR3 has 16 residues. V dropped 0 bases and J dropped 1; count of bases not matched to a gene: 3. Per the germline V gene, CDR1 is SGHNT and CDR2 is YENEEA. CDR3 region: CASSLDSGTGTDTQYF. CDR3 coding DNA: TGTGCCAGCAGCTTAGATAGCGGGACGGGCACAGATACGCAGTATTTT.

The chain couples TRBV18 to TRBJ2-7; 7 bases line up with TRBD1. The CDR3 contains 14 residues. Per germline, CDR1 KGHSH and CDR2 LQKENI. The J segment lost 5 bases and the V segment lost 3 bases, leaving 7 bases of the junction unmatched. The CDR3 spells CASSPGTANNEQYF. In nucleotides, the CDR3 is TGTGCCAGCTCACCTGGGACAGCTAATAACGAGCAGTACTTC. Combining the CDR3 with reference TRBV18 and TRBJ2-7 gives the whole variable domain NAGVMQNPRHLVRRRGQEARLRCSPMKGHSHVYWYRQLPEEGLKFMVYLQKENIIDESGMPKERFSAEFPKEGPSILRIQQVVRGDSAAYFCASSPGTANNEQYFGPGTRLTVT.